Below are 21 T cell receptor beta chains sequenced from a single sample in a study of cytomegalovirus exposure and HLA in healthy donors. 60 Vbeta and 13 Jbeta primers were used in PCR. Assay: immunoSEQ multiplex PCR; the TCRdb copy retains only in-frame clones and omits some. The data contain 170,000 or so clones, over 80% of them seen just once; the ten biggest clones take up 1.6%. The sequencing input was PBMCs. The receptors were gathered from a man aged 50-59 years in good health and CMV-seronegative.

This clone occurred a few times. The chain couples TRBV18 to TRBJ1-1; D unresolved. CDR3 length equals 13 residues. CDR1 and CDR2 from the germline V gene are KGHSH and LQKENI. Trimming pared 2 bases from V and 3 bases from J, leaving 7 bases between. CDR3 coding DNA: TGTGCCAGCTCACCAGAGAGGGACACTGAAGCTTTCTTT. Encoded protein: CASSPERDTEAFF.

Worth noting for this clone: The same CDR3 can be traced to other DNA sequences in this sample. The chain carries TRBV19 and TRBJ2-1; unclear D gene. The CDR3 runs 14 residues. CDR1 is LNHDA and CDR2 is SQIVND in the germline V gene (reference sequence). V lost 3 bases, J lost 9 bases, and 15 bases lay in between. CDR3 DNA: TGTGCCAGTAGTATCTCTGGCAGTACAGCTGAGCAGTTCTTC. Protein sequence: CASSISGSTAEQFF.

This chain joins TRBV7-9 and TRBJ2-2; D may be TRBD2 (5 bases). The CDR3 runs 13 residues. Germline V gene data show CDR1 as SEHNR and CDR2 as FQNEAQ (reference sequence). V lost 8 bases, J lost 2 bases, and 9 bases lay in between. The CDR3 loop is CASSSGNTGELFF. In DNA form, the CDR3 reads TGTGCCAGCTCAAGCGGAAACACCGGGGAGCTGTTTTTT.

As to this clone: The same CDR3 can be traced to other DNA sequences in this sample. This chain joins TRBV5-1 and TRBJ1-4, with D tentatively TRBD1 (5 bases). The V end lost 3 bases, the J end lost 0 bases, and 6 bases lay between the germline ends. Germline assignment: CDR1 SGHRS and CDR2 YFSETQ. This CDR3 is built from 14 residues. CDR3 nucleotides: TGCGCCAGCAGCTCGGGGGCAACTAATGAAAAACTGTTTTTT. Translated: CASSSGATNEKLFF.

This rearrangement joins TRBV5-1 to TRBJ1-2; possible D gene TRBD1, 5 bases. The CDR3 runs to 13 residues. Germline V gives CDR1 SGHRS, CDR2 YFSETQ. V was clipped by 1 base and J by 8 bases, with 12 bases between them. The CDR3 here is CASSLTLGAGYTF. The CDR3 DNA reads TGCGCCAGCAGCTTGACTTTAGGGGCCGGCTACACCTTC. Variable domain in full (rest from reference TRBV5-1 and TRBJ1-2): KAGVTQTPRYLIKTRGQQVTLSCSPISGHRSVSWYQQTPGQGLQFLFEYFSETQRNKGNFPGRFSGRQFSNSRSEMNVSTLELGDSALYLCASSLTLGAGYTFGSGTRLTVV.

The V and J genes are TRBV7-2 and TRBJ2-2; 10 nucleotides align to TRBD2. After removal of 6 bases from V and 6 bases from J, the junction contained 4 bases not matched to a gene. Germline V lookup: CDR1 SGHTA, CDR2 FQGNSA. The CDR3 is made up of 14 amino acids. The CDR3 nucleotides are TGTGCCAGCAGAAGCGGGGGGGCTGCCGGGGAGCTGTTTTTT. Amino acid sequence: CASRSGGAAGELFF.

The chain has TRBV5-1 and TRBJ1-6; D not certain. The length of the CDR3 is 15 residues. Germline CDR1 is SGHRS and CDR2 is YFSETQ. Trimming removed 0 bases from V and 9 bases from J, with 13 bases in between. The CDR3, as DNA: TGCGCCAGCAGCTTGGCACGGCAAACGGGTTCACCCCTCCACTTT. Translating it yields CASSLARQTGSPLHF.

V is TRBV5-4 and J is TRBJ2-5, with TRBD2 matching over 11 bases. Germline V gene lookup returns CDR1 SGHNT and CDR2 YYREEE (reference sequence). The J segment lost 4 bases and the V segment lost 4 bases, leaving 12 bases of the junction unmatched. CDR3 length: 17 amino acids. The CDR3: CASSQGVSGGAGETQYF. CDR3 bases: TGTGCCAGCAGCCAGGGCGTTAGCGGGGGGGCCGGAGAGACCCAGTACTTC.

This chain links TRBV5-1 with TRBJ2-7, with a possible D match to TRBD2 (6 bases). Germline values: CDR1 SGHRS, CDR2 YFSETQ. This CDR3 is 16 amino acids long. Trimming cost V 1 base and J 2 bases, with 16 bases left between them. The CDR3 sequence: CASSLTISGVPYEQYF. CDR3 DNA: TGCGCCAGCAGCTTGACCATTAGCGGAGTACCCTACGAGCAGTACTTC.

This clone came up once. This chain links TRBV7-9 with TRBJ1-2; a weak D match, TRBD1 (6 bases). Trimming pared 5 bases from V and 2 bases from J, leaving 6 bases between. Germline V gene lookup returns CDR1 SEHNR and CDR2 FQNEAQ (reference sequence). There are 12 residues in the CDR3. The CDR3 DNA sequence: TGTGCCAGCAGCCAGGGGAACTATGGCTACACCTTC. This codes for CASSQGNYGYTF.

The V gene is TRBV5-4, the J gene TRBJ1-4; D is possibly TRBD1 (6 bases). The V gene lost 4 bases and the J gene lost 3 bases, with 16 bases spanning the gap. The CDR3 consists of 16 residues. Per germline, CDR1 SGHNT and CDR2 YYREEE (reference sequence). The CDR3 is CASSPRGGMPNEKLFF. In nucleotides, the CDR3 is TGTGCCAGCAGCCCCAGGGGAGGGATGCCTAATGAAAAACTGTTTTTT.

The rearrangement joins TRBV15 to TRBJ2-5; a weak D match, TRBD1 (6 bases). Germline V gives CDR1 LNHNV, CDR2 YYDKDF (reference sequence). CDR3 size: 13 residues. Trimming took off 5 bases at V and 3 bases at J, with 10 bases between the two ends. The CDR3 bases are TGTGCCACCAGCGGTTGGACAGAAGAGACCCAGTACTTC. Translation: CATSGWTEETQYF.

The V call is TRBV11-2, the J call TRBJ2-3; 8 nucleotides line up with TRBD1. V lost 3 bases, J lost 6 bases, and 5 bases stayed unmatched. The CDR3 totals 14 residues. Per the germline V gene, CDR1 is SGHAT and CDR2 is FQNNGV. CDR3 in DNA: TGTGCCAGCAGCTTGCAGGGGGCATGGGATACGCAGTATTTT. Translating gives CASSLQGAWDTQYF.

The rearrangement joins TRBV15 to TRBJ2-7; a weak D match, TRBD1 (6 bases). Germline loops: CDR1 LNHNV, CDR2 YYDKDF (reference sequence). The length of the CDR3 is 16 residues. V was pared by 4 bases and J by 5 bases, with 21 bases between. The CDR3 region is CATSTQLNRDPNEQYF. The CDR3 DNA is TGTGCCACCAGCACCCAACTGAACAGGGACCCAAACGAGCAGTACTTC.

J is TRBJ1-2 and V is TRBV7-9; TRBD1 matches at 7 bases. CDR1 is SEHNR and CDR2 is FQNEAQ in the germline V gene (reference sequence). This CDR3 is built from 13 residues. The V gene end was trimmed by 5 bases and the J gene end by 4 bases; junction bases not matched to a gene: 4. The CDR3, as DNA: TGTGCCAGCAGCGTAAGGGGGCCCTATGGCTACACCTTC. Its translation is CASSVRGPYGYTF.

This chain uses TRBV21-1 with TRBJ2-7; the table calls TRBD1, which could not be checked here. TRBV21-1 is an annotated pseudogene. The CDR3 is made up of 17 amino acids. The CDR3 sequence is CASSKRDRQFRYYEQYF. The CDR3 DNA reads TGTGCCAGCAGCAAAAGGGATAGACAGTTCCGGTACTACGAGCAGTACTTC.

This chain joins TRBV7-2 and TRBJ2-5; 7 bases map to TRBD1. This CDR3 contains 15 residues. Trimming took 5 bases from V and 1 from J; bases not matched to a gene: 7. Germline assignment: CDR1 SGHTA and CDR2 FQGNSA. For the CDR3, the DNA is TGTGCCAGCAGCACCCGACAGGGAATCCAAGAGACCCAGTACTTC. Translating gives CASSTRQGIQETQYF.

The rearrangement uses TRBV7-9 and TRBJ2-7, with 11 bases identical to TRBD2. The germline V gene encodes CDR1 SEHNR and CDR2 FQNEAQ (reference sequence). The CDR3 totals 15 residues. Trimming at V came to 2 bases and at J to 5 bases, leaving 5 bases not matched to a gene. For the CDR3, the DNA is TGTGCCAGCAGCTTAACTAGCGGGGGCCCTCACGAGCAGTACTTC. Translated: CASSLTSGGPHEQYF.

The chain is built from TRBV7-3 and TRBJ2-3; D perhaps matches TRBD2 (5 bases). Trimming cost V 5 bases and J 2 bases, with 17 bases left between them. The CDR3 loop spans 16 amino acids. Germline V lookup: CDR1 SGHTA, CDR2 FQGTGA. CDR3 sequence: CASSPGLHHPTDTQYF. The CDR3 DNA reads TGTGCCAGCAGCCCCGGACTCCACCACCCCACAGATACGCAGTATTTT.

With respect to this clone: The germline gene is not matched at one end of the junction; a read error may be the cause. CDR3 residues: CASSLSRAKEAQYF. The CDR3 DNA follows: TGCGCCAGCAGCTTGAGCAGGGCGAAAGAGGCCCAGTACTTC. This chain joins TRBV5-1 and TRBJ2-5; D possibly corresponds to TRBD1 (5 bases). The CDR3 covers 14 residues. Per germline, CDR1 SGHRS and CDR2 YFSETQ. Filled out from reference TRBV5-1 and TRBJ2-5, the complete variable domain reads KAGVTQTPRYLIKTRGQQVTLSCSPISGHRSVSWYQQTPGQGLQFLFEYFSETQRNKGNFPGRFSGRQFSNSRSEMNVSTLELGDSALYLCASSLSRAKEAQYFGPGTRLLVL.

The chain recombines TRBV5-1 with TRBJ1-2, with 9 bases that match TRBD1. The CDR3 is made up of 16 amino acids. J lost 2 bases, V lost 0 bases, and 5 bases had no gene match. Germline loops: CDR1 SGHRS, CDR2 YFSETQ. The CDR3 here is CASSLGTGAGNYGYTF. The CDR3 nucleotides are TGCGCCAGCAGCTTGGGGACAGGGGCCGGAAACTATGGCTACACCTTC.